This is a list of T cell receptor beta chains from one sample in a study of blood T cell repertoires in COVID-19. TCRdb's table, derived via immunoSEQ multiplex PCR, lists solely in-frame clones and lacks some. The sample lists some 97,000 clones, around 81% occurring once. Input material: peripheral blood. These receptors all come from a man aged 50 to 60 with active or convalescent COVID-19. The CDR3 runs from the conserved cysteine through the conserved F or W. The order of the fields is J gene, D gene, clone size, V gene, CDR3 protein, CDR3 DNA. The D gene is left open where the match is weak. Rows may omit the clone size; those that give it use once, few, many or a size class.

TRBJ2-1,TRBD1,.,TRBV19,CASSPRGGGSSYNEQFF,TGTGCCAGTAGTCCCCGAGGGGGCGGAAGCTCCTACAATGAGCAGTTCTTC
TRBJ2-1,TRBD2,.,TRBV27,CASSFGGRGNEQFF,TGTGCCAGCAGTTTCGGCGGGAGAGGAAATGAGCAGTTCTTC
TRBJ1-5,TRBD1,.,TRBV18,CASSTDRGGSNQPQHF,TGTGCCAGCTCCACGGACAGGGGTGGGAGCAATCAGCCCCAGCATTTT
TRBJ2-7,TRBD2,.,TRBV5-1,CASSPRASGPEEQYF,TGCGCCAGCAGCCCCCGAGCTAGCGGGCCTGAGGAGCAGTACTTC
TRBJ1-1,TRBD1,.,TRBV15,CATSRDRGPTEAFF,TGTGCCACCAGCAGGGACAGGGGGCCCACTGAAGCTTTCTTT
TRBJ2-5,.,.,TRBV24-1,CATSAIYSSQETQYF,TGTGCCACCAGTGCTATATACAGCTCGCAAGAGACCCAGTACTTC
TRBJ2-5,TRBD2,.,TRBV4-1,CASSQVLAGVQETQYF,TGCGCCAGCAGCCAAGTACTAGCGGGGGTCCAAGAGACCCAGTACTTC
TRBJ1-1,TRBD1,.,TRBV20-1,CSAQGETEAFF,TGCAGTGCTCAGGGGGAAACTGAAGCTTTCTTT
TRBJ2-4,TRBD2,.,TRBV11-3,CASSRTSGTLSKNIQYF,TGTGCCAGCAGCAGAACTAGCGGGACTTTATCCAAAAACATTCAGTACTTC
TRBJ1-1,.,few,TRBV5-1,CASSFGMTGTEAFF,TGCGCCAGCAGCTTCGGAATGACGGGCACTGAAGCTTTCTTT
TRBJ1-2,.,.,TRBV3-1/TRBV3-2,CASSQDARDYGYTF,TGTGCCAGCAGCCAAGATGCCAGGGACTATGGCTACACCTTC
TRBJ2-1,TRBD2,.,TRBV5-5,CASSTGLAVNEQFF,TGTGCCAGCAGCACCGGACTAGCGGTCAATGAGCAGTTCTTC
TRBJ2-3,.,once,TRBV15,CATSRDPGTPLLYF,TGTGCCACCAGCAGAGACCCGGGGACTCCCTTGTTGTATTTT
TRBJ2-5,TRBD2,.,TRBV5-1,CASSLGREREWGETQYF,TGCGCCAGCAGCTTGGGGCGCGAGCGGGAGTGGGGAGAGACCCAGTACTTC
TRBJ1-2,.,.,TRBV19,CASSPLRGSNYGYTF,TGTGCCAGTAGTCCCCTCCGGGGTTCTAACTATGGCTACACCTTC
TRBJ1-3,TRBD1,few,TRBV10-3,CAIRGTGSGNTIYF,TGTGCCATCAGGGGGACAGGCTCTGGAAACACCATATATTTT
TRBJ1-2,.,.,TRBV7-8,CASSLYMGAPQANYGYTF,TGTGCCAGCAGCTTGTACATGGGGGCGCCGCAGGCTAACTATGGCTACACCTTC
TRBJ2-3,.,.,TRBV9,CASSVDVGDTQYF,TGTGCCAGCAGCGTAGACGTGGGCGATACGCAGTATTTT
TRBJ1-3,.,.,TRBV6-1,CASSPDSSGNTIYF,TGTGCCAGCAGCCCGGACAGCTCTGGAAACACCATATATTTT
TRBJ2-5,.,.,TRBV5-6,CASSLDVGAETQYF,TGTGCCAGCAGCTTGGACGTGGGGGCAGAGACCCAGTACTTC
TRBJ2-1,TRBD2,.,TRBV7-3,CASSSTSAHSTPSSYNEQFF,TGTGCCAGCAGCTCGACTAGCGCCCATTCTACTCCCAGCTCCTACAATGAGCAGTTCTTC
TRBJ2-4,TRBD1,.,TRBV18,CASSGDSDLAKNIQYF,TGTGCCAGCTCAGGGGACAGCGACCTAGCCAAAAACATTCAGTACTTC
TRBJ2-7,.,.,TRBV7-9,CASSSLAAASYEQYF,TGTGCCAGCAGCTCCTTGGCGGCCGCCTCCTACGAGCAGTACTTC
TRBJ2-1,TRBD2,.,TRBV7-3,CASSASGSSYNEQFF,TGTGCCAGCAGCGCTAGCGGGAGCTCCTACAATGAGCAGTTCTTC
TRBJ2-1,TRBD2,.,TRBV28,CASSPGGRGDNEQFF,TGTGCCAGCAGCCCCGGAGGGAGGGGAGACAATGAGCAGTTCTTC
TRBJ1-2,.,.,TRBV11-3,CASSASTTDGTPGYTF,TGTGCCAGCAGCGCTAGCACTACGGACGGAACTCCTGGCTACACCTTC
TRBJ2-1,TRBD2,once,TRBV24-1,CATSVRLAGVDEQFF,TGTGCCACCAGTGTTCGGCTAGCGGGAGTCGATGAGCAGTTCTTC
TRBJ2-7,.,.,TRBV20-1,CSAGGRDEQYF,TGCAGTGCTGGTGGTCGGGACGAGCAGTACTTC
TRBJ1-3,.,.,TRBV21-1,CASSKVGGLGNTIYF,TGTGCCAGCAGCAAAGTCGGGGGGTTAGGAAACACCATATATTTT
TRBJ2-3,TRBD1,.,TRBV5-5,CASSRTGGTSTDTQYF,TGTGCCAGCAGCAGGACAGGGGGGACTAGCACAGATACGCAGTATTTT
TRBJ1-1,.,.,TRBV15,CATSRIGAFEAFF,TGTGCCACCAGCCGGATAGGGGCCTTTGAAGCTTTCTTT
TRBJ2-1,.,once,TRBV7-2,CASSPTPTSTHNEQFF,TGTGCCAGCAGCCCTACTCCAACTAGCACACACAATGAGCAGTTCTTC
TRBJ1-1,.,once,TRBV2,CASSETGIMNTEAFF,TGTGCCAGCAGTGAAACAGGGATAATGAACACTGAAGCTTTCTTT
TRBJ1-2,TRBD1,.,TRBV7-9,CASSPGAGQGNYGYTF,TGTGCCAGCAGCCCGGGGGCGGGACAGGGTAACTATGGCTACACCTTC
TRBJ1-6,.,.,TRBV11-2,CASQGIRQSPLHF,TGTGCCAGTCAGGGGATCCGACAGTCACCCCTCCACTTT
TRBJ1-3,.,.,TRBV5-8,CASSFLSGGNTIYF,TGTGCCAGCAGCTTTTTAAGCGGGGGAAACACCATATATTTT
TRBJ2-2,.,.,TRBV18,CASSPMLGLVGMNTGELFF,TGTGCCAGCTCACCAATGCTGGGTTTGGTCGGGATGAACACCGGGGAGCTGTTTTTT
TRBJ1-1,TRBD1,.,TRBV19,CASSLGQGVLNTEAFF,TGTGCCAGTAGTCTTGGACAGGGAGTATTGAACACTGAAGCTTTCTTT
TRBJ2-7,.,.,TRBV3-1/TRBV3-2,CASSPGMGGHEQYF,TGTGCCAGCAGCCCCGGGATGGGGGGGCACGAGCAGTACTTC
TRBJ2-1,TRBD1,.,TRBV7-6,CASSLADRGSYNEQFF,TGTGCCAGCAGCTTAGCGGACAGGGGCTCCTACAATGAGCAGTTCTTC
TRBJ2-1,.,.,TRBV7-8,CASSTTSSYNEQFF,TGTGCCAGCAGTACGACTAGTTCCTACAATGAGCAGTTCTTC